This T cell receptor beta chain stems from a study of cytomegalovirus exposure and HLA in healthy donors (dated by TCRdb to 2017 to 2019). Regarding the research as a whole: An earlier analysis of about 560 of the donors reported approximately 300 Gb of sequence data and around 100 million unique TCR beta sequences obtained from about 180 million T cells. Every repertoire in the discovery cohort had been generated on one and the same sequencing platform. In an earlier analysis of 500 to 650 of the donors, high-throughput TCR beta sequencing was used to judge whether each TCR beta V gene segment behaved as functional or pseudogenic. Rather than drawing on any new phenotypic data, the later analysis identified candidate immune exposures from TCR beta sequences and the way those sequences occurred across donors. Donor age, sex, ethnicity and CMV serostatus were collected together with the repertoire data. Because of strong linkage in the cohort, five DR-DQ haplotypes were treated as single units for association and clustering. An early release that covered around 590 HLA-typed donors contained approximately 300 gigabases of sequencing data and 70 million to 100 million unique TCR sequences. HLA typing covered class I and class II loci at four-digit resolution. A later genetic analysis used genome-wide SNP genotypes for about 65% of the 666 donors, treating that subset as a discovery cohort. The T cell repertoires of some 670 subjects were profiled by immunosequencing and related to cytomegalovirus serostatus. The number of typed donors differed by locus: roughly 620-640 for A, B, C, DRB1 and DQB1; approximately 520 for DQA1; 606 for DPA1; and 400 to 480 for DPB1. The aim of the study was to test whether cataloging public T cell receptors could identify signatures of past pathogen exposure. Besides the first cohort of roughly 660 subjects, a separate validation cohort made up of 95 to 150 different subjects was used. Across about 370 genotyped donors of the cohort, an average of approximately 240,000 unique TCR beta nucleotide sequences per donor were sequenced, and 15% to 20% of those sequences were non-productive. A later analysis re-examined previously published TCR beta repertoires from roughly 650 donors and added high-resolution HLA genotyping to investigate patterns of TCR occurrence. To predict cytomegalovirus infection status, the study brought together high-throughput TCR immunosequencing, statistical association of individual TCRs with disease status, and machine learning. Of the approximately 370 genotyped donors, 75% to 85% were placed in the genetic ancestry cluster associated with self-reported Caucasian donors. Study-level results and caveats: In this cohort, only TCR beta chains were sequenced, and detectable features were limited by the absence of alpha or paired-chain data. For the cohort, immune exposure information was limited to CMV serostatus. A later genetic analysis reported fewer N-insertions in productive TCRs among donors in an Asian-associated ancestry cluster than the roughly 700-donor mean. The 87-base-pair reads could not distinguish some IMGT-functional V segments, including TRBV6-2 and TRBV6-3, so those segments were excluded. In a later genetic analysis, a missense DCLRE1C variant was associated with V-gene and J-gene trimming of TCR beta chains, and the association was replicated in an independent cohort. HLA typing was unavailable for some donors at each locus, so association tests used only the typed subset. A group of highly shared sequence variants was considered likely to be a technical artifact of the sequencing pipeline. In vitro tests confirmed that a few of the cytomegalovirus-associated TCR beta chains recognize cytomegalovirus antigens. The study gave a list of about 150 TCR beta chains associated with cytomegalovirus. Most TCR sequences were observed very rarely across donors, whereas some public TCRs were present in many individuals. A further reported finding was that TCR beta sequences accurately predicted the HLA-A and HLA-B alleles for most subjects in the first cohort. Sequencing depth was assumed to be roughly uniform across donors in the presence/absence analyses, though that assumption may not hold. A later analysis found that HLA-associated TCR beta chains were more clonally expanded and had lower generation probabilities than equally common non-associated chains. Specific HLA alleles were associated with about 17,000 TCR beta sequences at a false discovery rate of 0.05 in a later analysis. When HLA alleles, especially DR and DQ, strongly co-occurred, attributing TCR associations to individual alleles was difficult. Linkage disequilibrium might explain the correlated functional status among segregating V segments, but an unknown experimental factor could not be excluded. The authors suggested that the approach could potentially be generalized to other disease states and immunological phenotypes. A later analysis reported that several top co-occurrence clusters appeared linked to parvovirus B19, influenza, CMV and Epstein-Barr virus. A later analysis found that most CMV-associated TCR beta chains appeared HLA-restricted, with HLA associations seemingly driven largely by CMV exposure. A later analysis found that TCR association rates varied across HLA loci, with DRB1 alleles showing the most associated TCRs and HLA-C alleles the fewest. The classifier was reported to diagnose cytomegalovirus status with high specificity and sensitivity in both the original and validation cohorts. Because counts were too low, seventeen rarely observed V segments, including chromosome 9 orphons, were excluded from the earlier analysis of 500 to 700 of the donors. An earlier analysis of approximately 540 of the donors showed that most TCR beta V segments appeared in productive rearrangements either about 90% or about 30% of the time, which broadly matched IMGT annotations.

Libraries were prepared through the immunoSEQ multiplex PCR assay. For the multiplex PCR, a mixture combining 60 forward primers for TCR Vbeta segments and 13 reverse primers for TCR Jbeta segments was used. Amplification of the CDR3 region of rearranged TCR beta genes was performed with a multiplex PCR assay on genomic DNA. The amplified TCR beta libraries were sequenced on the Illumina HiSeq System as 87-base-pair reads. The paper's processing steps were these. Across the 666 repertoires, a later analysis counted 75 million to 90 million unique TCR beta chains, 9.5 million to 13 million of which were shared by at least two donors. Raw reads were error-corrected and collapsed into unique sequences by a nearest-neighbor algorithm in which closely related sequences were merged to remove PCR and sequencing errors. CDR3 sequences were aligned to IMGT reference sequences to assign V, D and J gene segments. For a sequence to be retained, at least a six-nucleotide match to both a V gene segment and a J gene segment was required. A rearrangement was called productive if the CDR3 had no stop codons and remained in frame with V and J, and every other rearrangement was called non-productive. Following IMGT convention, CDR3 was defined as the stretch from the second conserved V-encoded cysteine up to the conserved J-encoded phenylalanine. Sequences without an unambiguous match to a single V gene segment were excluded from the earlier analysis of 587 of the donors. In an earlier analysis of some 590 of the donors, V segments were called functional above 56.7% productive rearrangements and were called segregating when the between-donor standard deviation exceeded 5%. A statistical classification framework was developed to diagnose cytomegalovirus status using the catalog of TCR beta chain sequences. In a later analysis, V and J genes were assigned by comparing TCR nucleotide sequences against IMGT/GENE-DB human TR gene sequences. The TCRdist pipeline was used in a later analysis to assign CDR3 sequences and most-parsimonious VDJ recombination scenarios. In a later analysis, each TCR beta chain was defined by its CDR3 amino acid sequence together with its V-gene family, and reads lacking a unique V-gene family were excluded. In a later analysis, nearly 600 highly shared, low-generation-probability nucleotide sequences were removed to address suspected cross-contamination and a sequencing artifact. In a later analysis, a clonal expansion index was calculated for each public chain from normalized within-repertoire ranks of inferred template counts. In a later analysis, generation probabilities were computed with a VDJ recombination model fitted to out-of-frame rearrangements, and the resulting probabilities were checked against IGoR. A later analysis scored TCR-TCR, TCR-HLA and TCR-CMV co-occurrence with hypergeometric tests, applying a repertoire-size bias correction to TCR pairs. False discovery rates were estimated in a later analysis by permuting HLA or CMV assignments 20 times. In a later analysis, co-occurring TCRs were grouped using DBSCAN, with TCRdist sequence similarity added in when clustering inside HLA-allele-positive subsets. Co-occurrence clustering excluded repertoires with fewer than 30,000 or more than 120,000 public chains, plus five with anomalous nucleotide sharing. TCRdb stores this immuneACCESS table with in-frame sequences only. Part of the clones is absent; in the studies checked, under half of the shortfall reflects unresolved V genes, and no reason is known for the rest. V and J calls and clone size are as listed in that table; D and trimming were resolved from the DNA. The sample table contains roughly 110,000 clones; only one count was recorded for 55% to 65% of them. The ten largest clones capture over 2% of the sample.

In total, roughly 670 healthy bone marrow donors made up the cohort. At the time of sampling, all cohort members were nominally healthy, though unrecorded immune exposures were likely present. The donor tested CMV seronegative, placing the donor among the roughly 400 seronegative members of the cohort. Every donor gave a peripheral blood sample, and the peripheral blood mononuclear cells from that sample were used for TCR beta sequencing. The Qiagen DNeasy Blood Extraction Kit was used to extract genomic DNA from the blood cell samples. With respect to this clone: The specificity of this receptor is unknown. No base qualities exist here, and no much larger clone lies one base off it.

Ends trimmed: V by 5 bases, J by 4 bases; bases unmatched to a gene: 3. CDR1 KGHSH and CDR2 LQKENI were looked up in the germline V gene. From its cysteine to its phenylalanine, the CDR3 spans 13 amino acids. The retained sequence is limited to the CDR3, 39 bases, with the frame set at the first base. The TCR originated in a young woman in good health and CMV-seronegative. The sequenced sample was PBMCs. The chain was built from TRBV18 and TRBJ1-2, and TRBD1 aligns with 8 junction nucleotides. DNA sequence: TGTGCCAGCTCAGCGGACAGGGTCTATGGCTACACCTTC. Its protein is CASSADRVYGYTF. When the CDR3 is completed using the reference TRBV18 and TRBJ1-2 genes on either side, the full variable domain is NAGVMQNPRHLVRRRGQEARLRCSPMKGHSHVYWYRQLPEEGLKFMVYLQKENIIDESGMPKERFSAEFPKEGPSILRIQQVVRGDSAAYFCASSADRVYGYTFGSGTRLTVV.